This T cell receptor (beta chain) was captured by sequencing in a study of cytomegalovirus exposure and HLA in healthy donors. This CDR3 has 16 residues. The trim removed 0 bases at V and 4 bases at J, leaving 6 bases unmatched. The germline V gene has CDR1 MNHEY and CDR2 SVGAGI. PCR involved 60 Vbeta and 13 Jbeta primers. Repertoires were generated with immunoSEQ multiplex PCR, while TCRdb's copy carries only in-frame clones and drops some. The sample yields 99,000 or so clones, around 9.1% seen once. This clone has just a few counts. The V call is TRBV6-5, the J call TRBJ2-3; 8 positions match TRBD1. The sequence was obtained from a man aged 35 to 55 in good health and CMV-seropositive. Specimen: PBMCs. CDR3 loop: CASSYSRGPFADTQYF. CDR3 nucleotides: TGTGCCAGCAGTTACTCCAGGGGGCCGTTTGCAGATACGCAGTATTTT.